These 22 T cell receptor beta chains were all obtained from the same sample, sequenced in a study of blood T cell repertoires in COVID-19. The protocol was immunoSEQ multiplex PCR, while the TCRdb copy is restricted to in-frame clones and leaves out a portion. The repertoire holds approximately 93,000 clones, with 60% to 80% as singletons. The sample was peripheral blood. The receptors were sampled from a woman of 80 years or more with acute or convalescent COVID-19.

J is TRBJ2-3 and V is TRBV5-1; tentatively, D is TRBD1 (5 bases). With 0 bases removed from V and 4 bases from J, the gap between germline ends came to 6 bases. Germline values: CDR1 SGHRS, CDR2 YFSETQ. This CDR3 contains 13 residues. Here the CDR3 DNA reads TGCGCCAGCAGCTTGGAAGGGGCAGATACGCAGTATTTT. Translation: CASSLEGADTQYF.

The chain couples TRBV6-1 to TRBJ2-5; perhaps TRBD1 as D (6 bases). Between the trimmed V and J ends, which lost 1 base and 3 bases, there was a span of 12 bases. Germline V gives CDR1 MNHNS, CDR2 SASEGT. The CDR3 has 15 amino acids. CDR3 protein: CASSEGDTFEETQYF. DNA for the CDR3: TGTGCCAGCAGTGAAGGGGACACCTTTGAAGAGACCCAGTACTTC.

The rearrangement links TRBV12-3 or TRBV12-4 to TRBJ1-2, with D tentatively TRBD1 (5 bases). This CDR3 spans 13 amino acids. V shed 2 bases and J shed 5 bases, with 9 bases lying between them. The CDR3 DNA sequence: TGTGCCAGCAGTTTACCCGGGGGGTATGGCTACACCTTC. As protein: CASSLPGGYGYTF.

The rearrangement links TRBV11-2 to TRBJ2-7, with 7 bases aligning to TRBD2. The CDR3 is 15 residues long. J lost 3 bases, V lost 3 bases, and 8 bases had no gene match. Germline V CDR1 and CDR2: SGHAT, FQNNGV. CDR3 in amino acids: CASSFIVGGYYEQYF. CDR3 nucleotides: TGTGCCAGCAGCTTCATCGTCGGGGGGTACTACGAGCAGTACTTC.

The chain couples TRBV4-3 to TRBJ1-1; weak D call: TRBD1 (6 bases). V lost 2 bases to trimming and J lost 1 base, with 11 bases between them. This CDR3 spans 15 amino acids. CDR1 is LGHNA, CDR2 YSLEER, per germline. CDR3 nucleotide sequence: TGCGCCAGCAGCCAAAACCCACAGGGGAACACTGAAGCTTTCTTT. It encodes CASSQNPQGNTEAFF.

Ten or more counts support this clone. The chain uses TRBV5-4 and TRBJ2-3; 9 positions agree with TRBD2. The ends lost 7 bases at V and 1 base at J; junction bases unmatched: 4. This CDR3 is 14 amino acids long. Germline V lookup: CDR1 SGHNT, CDR2 YYREEE (reference sequence). DNA of the CDR3: TGTGCCAGCCGGCGACTAGCGGGCACAGATACGCAGTATTTT. This encodes CASRRLAGTDTQYF.

The rearrangement links TRBV5-5 to TRBJ1-3; a weak D match, TRBD1 (5 bases). The CDR3 contains 14 residues. Germline V lookup: CDR1 SGHKS, CDR2 YYEKEE (reference sequence). Trimming left V 0 bases short and J 2 bases short, with 6 bases between. The CDR3 coding sequence is TGTGCCAGCAGCTTGGCAGGGCCTGGAAACACCATATATTTT. This codes for CASSLAGPGNTIYF. The full variable domain, rest sourced from reference TRBV5-5 and TRBJ1-3, is DAGVTQSPTHLIKTRGQQVTLRCSPISGHKSVSWYQQVLGQGPQFIFQYYEKEERGRGNFPDRFSARQFPNYSSELNVNALLLGDSALYLCASSLAGPGNTIYFGEGSWLTVV.

This clone was picked up one time. The chain combines TRBV7-2 with TRBJ1-1; 8 bases align to TRBD1. Losses at the gene ends were 5 bases for V and 1 base for J; bases not matched to a gene: 3. The CDR3 extends over 14 amino acids. Germline values: CDR1 SGHTA, CDR2 FQGNSA. The CDR3 DNA reads TGTGCCAGCAGCCAGGGACAGGCGAACACTGAAGCTTTCTTT. Its protein product is CASSQGQANTEAFF.

J is TRBJ2-3 and V is TRBV7-2, with 12 bases matching TRBD2. The CDR3 loop spans 16 amino acids. Germline V lookup: CDR1 SGHTA, CDR2 FQGNSA. Losses at the gene ends were 5 bases for V and 3 bases for J; bases not matched to a gene: 6. The CDR3 protein is CASSRRLAGVTDTQYF. The CDR3 coding sequence is TGTGCCAGCAGCCGCCGACTAGCGGGGGTGACAGATACGCAGTATTTT. Together with reference TRBV7-2 and TRBJ2-3, the CDR3 gives the full variable domain: GAGVSQSPSNKVTEKGKDVELRCDPISGHTALYWYRQSLGQGLEFLIYFQGNSAPDKSGLPSDRFSAERTGGSVSTLTIQRTQQEDSAVYLCASSRRLAGVTDTQYFGPGTRLTVL.

This clone turned up a few times. This rearrangement joins TRBV5-5 to TRBJ1-2; D call uncertain. Per the germline V gene, CDR1 is SGHKS and CDR2 is YYEKEE (reference sequence). V was clipped by 0 bases and J by 4 bases, with 7 bases between them. CDR3 length: 13 residues. CDR3 loop: CASSLGRIYGYTF. Here the CDR3 DNA reads TGTGCCAGCAGCTTGGGCAGAATCTATGGCTACACCTTC.

This clone was observed a handful of times. The chain carries TRBV10-3 and TRBJ2-3; 12 bases line up with TRBD2. CDR3 size: 17 residues. Trimming cost V 5 bases and J 5 bases; bases outside gene matches: 11. Germline CDR1 is ENHRY and CDR2 is SYGVKD. The CDR3 DNA reads as TGTGCCATCAGTAGACGGACTAGCGGGGAACCAGAAGATACGCAGTATTTT. It specifies CAISRRTSGEPEDTQYF.

The DNA of the CDR3 is TGTGCCAGCAGCCTAGAAACAGGGGAAGATGGCTACACCTTC. This translates into CASSLETGEDGYTF. V gene TRBV5-5 combines with J gene TRBJ1-2; 7 positions agree with TRBD1. The CDR3 is 14 amino acids. CDR1 and CDR2 from the germline V gene are SGHKS and YYEKEE (reference sequence). V lost 4 bases, J lost 6 bases, and 9 bases stayed unmatched. The variable domain in full, completed from reference TRBV5-5 and TRBJ1-2, reads DAGVTQSPTHLIKTRGQQVTLRCSPISGHKSVSWYQQVLGQGPQFIFQYYEKEERGRGNFPDRFSARQFPNYSSELNVNALLLGDSALYLCASSLETGEDGYTFGSGTRLTVV.

The V and J genes are TRBV5-4 and TRBJ2-3; 8 bases line up with TRBD1. Per germline, CDR1 SGHNT and CDR2 YYREEE (reference sequence). V was clipped by 4 bases and J by 3 bases; unmatched bases: 10. This CDR3 has 16 amino acids. The DNA of the CDR3 is TGTGCCAGCAGCACATCAGGGGGCGATAGGACAGATACGCAGTATTTT. Its protein product is CASSTSGGDRTDTQYF.

The genes are TRBV11-2 and TRBJ2-2; no reliable D call. CDR1 is SGHAT and CDR2 is FQNNGV in the germline V gene. Trimming pared 0 bases from V and 4 bases from J, leaving 6 bases between. CDR3 length equals 14 residues. The CDR3 DNA is TGTGCCAGCAGCTTAGACAGTCCCACCGGGGAGCTGTTTTTT. It encodes CASSLDSPTGELFF.

The rearrangement uses TRBV6-6 and TRBJ1-4; no clear D. The CDR3 runs 11 residues. The V gene lost 8 bases and the J gene lost 5 bases, with 6 bases spanning the gap. Germline V gene lookup returns CDR1 MNHNY and CDR2 SVGAGI (reference sequence). In nucleotides, the CDR3 is TGTGCCAGCGGGAGCAATGAAAAACTGTTTTTT. Its protein is CASGSNEKLFF.

The chain is built from TRBV7-9 and TRBJ2-5; the D gene is possibly TRBD1 (6 bases). CDR3 size: 17 residues. The germline V and J ends were trimmed by 4 bases and 7 bases, with 25 bases remaining between them. In germline, CDR1 is SEHNR, CDR2 FQNEAQ (reference sequence). CDR3: CASSWYTGQTIVATQYF. In DNA, the CDR3 is TGTGCCAGCAGCTGGTACACCGGACAGACTATTGTAGCGACCCAGTACTTC.

The chain uses TRBV7-9 and TRBJ1-3, with 10 nucleotides matching TRBD1. The CDR3 covers 17 residues. Germline V gene data show CDR1 as SEHNR and CDR2 as FQNEAQ (reference sequence). V gave up 2 bases and J gave up 0 bases; unmatched junction bases: 4. Here the CDR3 reads CASSLWTGGRSGNTIYF. CDR3 nucleotide sequence: TGTGCCAGCAGCTTATGGACAGGGGGACGCTCTGGAAACACCATATATTTT.

The V and J genes are TRBV6-2 or TRBV6-3 and TRBJ2-1, with TRBD2 identical over 10 bases. V lost 6 bases to trimming and J lost 0 bases; unmatched junction nucleotides: 5. This CDR3 is 16 amino acids long. Germline-derived CDR1 and CDR2 are MNHEY and SVGEGT. This CDR3 reads CASSPIAGGSYNEQFF. In DNA form, the CDR3 reads TGTGCCAGCAGCCCAATAGCGGGGGGCTCCTACAATGAGCAGTTCTTC.

The chain carries TRBV18 and TRBJ1-2, with TRBD1 matching 7 bases. J gave up 4 bases and V 5 bases, and 4 bases lay outside the gene matches. CDR3 length equals 13 residues. Looked up from germline, CDR1 is KGHSH and CDR2 is LQKENI. The CDR3 spells CASSSTGFYGYTF. The CDR3 DNA reads as TGTGCCAGCTCATCGACAGGGTTCTATGGCTACACCTTC.

The sample holds a few counts of this clone. The CDR3: CASSQGQASGNTIYF. The CDR3, as DNA: TGTGCCAGCAGCCAAGGACAAGCCTCTGGAAACACCATATATTTT. The chain employs TRBV3-1 (or the pseudogene TRBV3-2) and TRBJ1-3; D gene unclear. Trimming stripped 1 base from V and 0 bases from J, with 7 bases between. Germline values: CDR1 LGHDT, CDR2 YNNKEL (reference sequence). CDR3 size: 15 residues.

V and J are TRBV5-8 and TRBJ1-2; 8 positions agree with TRBD1. Germline loops: CDR1 SGHTS, CDR2 YDEGEE. This CDR3 is built from 15 residues. Trimming at V came to 4 bases and at J to 5 bases, leaving 10 bases not matched to a gene. In DNA form, the CDR3 reads TGTGCCAGCAGCCTTTACGACAGGGGCGGGTATGGCTACACCTTC. It codes for CASSLYDRGGYGYTF.

This clone was picked up one time. The rearrangement joins TRBV28 to TRBJ1-1; D remains ambiguous. V was pared by 2 bases and J by 6 bases, with 13 bases between. This CDR3 contains 14 residues. The V gene's germline CDR1 is MDHEN and CDR2 SYDVKM. CDR3 bases: TGTGCCAGCAGTTTAGGATACGGGATATCTGAAGCTTTCTTT. Protein product: CASSLGYGISEAFF. Together with reference TRBV28 and TRBJ1-1, the CDR3 gives the full variable domain: DVKVTQSSRYLVKRTGEKVFLECVQDMDHENMFWYRQDPGLGLRLIYFSYDVKMKEKGDIPEGYSVSREKKERFSLILESASTNQTSMYLCASSLGYGISEAFFGQGTRLTVV.